This entry lists 18 T cell receptor beta chains sequenced from one sample in a study of blood T cell repertoires in COVID-19. Here immunoSEQ multiplex PCR was the method, and the copy in TCRdb shows in-frame clones only, minus some. The sample holds about half a million clones, approximately 83% seen once. The sample was peripheral blood. The receptors shown here come from a human donor in a cohort sampled during active COVID-19.

The rearrangement joins TRBV29-1 to TRBJ1-1; no clear D gene. The CDR3 is made up of 13 amino acids. V was clipped by 6 bases and J by 0 bases, with 11 bases between them. Germline CDR1 and CDR2: SQVTM and ANQGSEA. CDR3 in DNA: TGCAGCGTCTGGACGGGGTTGAACACTGAAGCTTTCTTT. It is translated as CSVWTGLNTEAFF.

The chain has TRBV7-2 and TRBJ1-5; the D gene is possibly TRBD1 (6 bases). CDR3 length: 16 amino acids. Looked up from germline, CDR1 is SGHTA and CDR2 is FQGNSA. V lost 1 base and J lost 3, with 13 bases in between. The CDR3 here is CASSLVGGRINQPQHF. CDR3 bases: TGTGCCAGCAGCTTAGTCGGGGGGCGCATCAATCAGCCCCAGCATTTT.

This chain links TRBV7-3 with TRBJ1-1; TRBD1 matches 7 bases. CDR3 length: 15 amino acids. V lost 2 bases to trimming and J lost 1 base; unmatched junction nucleotides: 4. CDR1 is SGHTA, CDR2 FQGTGA, per germline. CDR3 amino acids: CASSLHGQANTEAFF. As DNA, the CDR3 is TGTGCCAGCAGCTTACACGGACAGGCGAACACTGAAGCTTTCTTT.

The V gene is TRBV30, the J gene TRBJ1-4; D remains ambiguous. Germline CDR1 and CDR2: GTSNPN and SVGIG (reference sequence). The ends were cut back, 7 bases at V and 7 bases at J, with 25 bases in the middle. The CDR3 extends over 16 amino acids. CDR3 in DNA: TGTGCCTTCTTCCCTGTACTTGCAGGATTATCTGAAAAACTGTTTTTT. Translated, it gives CAFFPVLAGLSEKLFF.

This clone was recorded only once. This chain links TRBV6-5 with TRBJ2-1; TRBD2 agrees at 7 bases. Trimming cost V 6 bases and J 7 bases; bases outside gene matches: 12. The length of the CDR3 is 15 residues. Germline CDR1 and CDR2: MNHEY and SVGAGI. The CDR3, as DNA: TGTGCCAGCAGGGACTCGGGGGGAGGCTTTAATGAGCAGTTCTTC. Translated: CASRDSGGGFNEQFF.

This clone occurred once. The chain is built from TRBV27 and TRBJ2-7; D might be TRBD1 (6 bases). Germline V CDR1 and CDR2: MNHEY, SMNVEV (reference sequence). There are 14 residues in the CDR3. Trimming removed 4 bases from V and 5 bases from J, with 15 bases in between. The CDR3 DNA follows: TGTGCCAGCAGTTCAAACCTGGGGGCCAACGAGCAGTACTTC. Translating gives CASSSNLGANEQYF.

This chain joins TRBV3-1 (or the pseudogene TRBV3-2) and TRBJ2-5, with 10 bases aligning to TRBD2. The trim removed 7 bases at V and 3 bases at J, leaving 5 bases unmatched. This CDR3 has 14 amino acids. Germline V lookup: CDR1 LGHDT, CDR2 YNNKEL (reference sequence). The CDR3 nucleotides read TGTGCCAGCACCCCTAGCGGGAGCGAAGAGACCCAGTACTTC. Residues: CASTPSGSEETQYF.

The chain links TRBV11-2 to TRBJ2-3; the D is unclear. The CDR3 length is 12 residues. Germline V lookup: CDR1 SGHAT, CDR2 FQNNGV. V was shortened by 5 bases and J by 7 bases, with 10 bases between the two germline ends. CDR3 sequence: CASSQLLNTQYF. As DNA, the CDR3 is TGTGCCAGCAGCCAGTTGCTGAATACGCAGTATTTT. Full variable domain (remainder filled in from reference TRBV11-2 and TRBJ2-3): EAGVAQSPRYKIIEKRQSVAFWCNPISGHATLYWYQQILGQGPKLLIQFQNNGVVDDSQLPKDRFSAERLKGVDSTLKIQPAKLEDSAVYLCASSQLLNTQYFGPGTRLTVL.

The chain joins TRBV27 to TRBJ2-1; 8 bases agree with TRBD1. J lost 8 bases, V lost 3 bases, and 6 bases had no gene match. The CDR3 has 14 residues. Germline V gives CDR1 MNHEY, CDR2 SMNVEV (reference sequence). This CDR3 is CASSLRQGKDEQFF. The CDR3 nucleotides are TGTGCCAGCAGTTTGAGACAGGGGAAAGATGAGCAGTTCTTC.

In this sample, this clone turned up many times. The chain uses TRBV10-1 and TRBJ2-1; 15 positions agree with TRBD2. Trimming removed 3 bases from V and 3 bases from J; junction bases left unmatched: 3. CDR3 length equals 17 residues. Germline V gene data show CDR1 as WNHNN and CDR2 as SYGVQD (reference sequence). CDR3 nucleotide sequence: TGCGCCAGCAGTGACCCGGGACTAGCGGGGGGCTACAATGAGCAGTTCTTC. Amino acids: CASSDPGLAGGYNEQFF.

The rearrangement links TRBV7-3 to TRBJ1-1, with TRBD1 matching 8 bases. Germline V CDR1 and CDR2: SGHTA, FQGTGA. There are 17 residues in the CDR3. Trimming at V came to 2 bases and at J to 0 bases, leaving 8 bases not matched to a gene. CDR3 region: CASSLAPRGRMNTEAFF. For the CDR3, the DNA is TGTGCCAGCAGCTTAGCCCCCAGGGGGCGGATGAACACTGAAGCTTTCTTT.

The chain employs TRBV11-2 and TRBJ1-2; D unclear. Germline CDR1 is SGHAT and CDR2 is FQNNGV. The CDR3 totals 14 residues. With 0 bases removed from V and 4 bases from J, the gap between germline ends came to 9 bases. CDR3 bases: TGTGCCAGCAGCTTAGACAACCGAGTCTATGGCTACACCTTC. Translation gives CASSLDNRVYGYTF. The full variable domain, rest sourced from reference TRBV11-2 and TRBJ1-2, is EAGVAQSPRYKIIEKRQSVAFWCNPISGHATLYWYQQILGQGPKLLIQFQNNGVVDDSQLPKDRFSAERLKGVDSTLKIQPAKLEDSAVYLCASSLDNRVYGYTFGSGTRLTVV.

This rearrangement joins TRBV6-5 to TRBJ1-4; unclear D gene. The ends were cut back, 6 bases at V and 0 bases at J, with 11 bases in the middle. CDR1 is MNHEY and CDR2 is SVGAGI in the germline V gene. The CDR3 is made up of 15 amino acids. The CDR3 loop reads CASSLGQSTNEKLFF. As DNA, the CDR3 is TGTGCCAGCAGCCTAGGCCAGTCAACTAATGAAAAACTGTTTTTT.

This chain links TRBV30 with TRBJ1-6; D is undetermined. Germline CDR1 is GTSNPN and CDR2 is SVGIG (reference sequence). The ends were cut back, 1 base at V and 12 bases at J, with 19 bases in the middle. The CDR3 totals 15 residues. In nucleotides, the CDR3 is TGTGCCTGGAGTGATGGGTTCGGATTAGCCCGACCCCTCCACTTT. Its translation is CAWSDGFGLARPLHF.

The J gene is TRBJ2-2, the V gene TRBV7-3; 8 nucleotides agree with TRBD2. Per the germline V gene, CDR1 is SGHTA and CDR2 is FQGTGA. Trimming cost V 1 base and J 6 bases; bases outside gene matches: 10. This CDR3 comprises 17 residues. In DNA form, the CDR3 reads TGTGCCAGCAGCTTAAGGAGAAGCGGGAGTTCGGCCGGGGAGCTGTTTTTT. Protein: CASSLRRSGSSAGELFF.

The chain links TRBV4-2 to TRBJ1-6, with D uncertain. The CDR3 consists of 13 residues. The V end lost 3 bases, the J end lost 10 bases, and 10 bases lay between the germline ends. Per the germline V gene, CDR1 is LGHNA and CDR2 is YNFKEQ. The CDR3 region has the DNA TGTGCCAGCAGCCAGTCAGGTCCCTCACCCCTCCACTTT. This sequence encodes CASSQSGPSPLHF.

This clone was seen once. The chain employs TRBV6-5 and TRBJ2-3; 7 nucleotides agree with TRBD1. This CDR3 has 15 residues. After removal of 6 bases from V and 1 base from J, the junction contained 7 bases not matched to a gene. Germline lookup yields CDR1 MNHEY and CDR2 SVGAGI. The CDR3 sequence: CASSGTGVGTDTQYF. The CDR3 DNA sequence: TGTGCCAGCAGCGGAACAGGGGTAGGCACAGATACGCAGTATTTT.

V is TRBV29-1 and J is TRBJ2-7, with TRBD2 matching 7 bases. Trimming cost V 7 bases and J 4 bases; bases outside gene matches: 7. Germline values: CDR1 SQVTM, CDR2 ANQGSEA. The CDR3 totals 12 residues. CDR3: CSAGTNLYEQYF. In nucleotides, the CDR3 is TGCAGCGCCGGGACTAACCTTTACGAGCAGTACTTC.